Listed here are 5 T cell receptor beta chains from one sample, sequenced in a study of blood T cell repertoires in COVID-19. TCRdb keeps only in-frame clones here, not all; method: immunoSEQ multiplex PCR. The sample lists approximately 240,000 clones; approximately 86% were seen once. The sequenced sample was peripheral blood. The origin of the receptors is a woman aged 55-70 years with active or convalescent COVID-19.

J is TRBJ1-2 and V is TRBV11-3; 10 bases line up with TRBD1. Trimming took 1 base from V and 8 from J; bases not matched to a gene: 7. Looked up from germline, CDR1 is SGHNT and CDR2 is YENEEA. This CDR3 region has 15 residues. The CDR3 protein is CASSLAVTGGGGYTF. CDR3 in DNA: TGTGCCAGCAGCTTAGCGGTGACAGGGGGCGGAGGCTACACCTTC.

The chain carries TRBV16 and TRBJ1-6; D is ambiguous. The CDR3 spans 13 residues. CDR1 is KGHSY and CDR2 is FQNENV in the germline V gene. The V gene lost 1 base and the J gene lost 8 bases, with 6 bases spanning the gap. The CDR3 DNA reads as TGTGCCAGCAGCCAATACGGTGATTCACCCCTCCACTTT. This gives the protein CASSQYGDSPLHF.

Here the CDR3 DNA reads TGTGCCAGTAGCGTACAGGCACAAGAGACCCAGTACTTC. As protein: CASSVQAQETQYF. The chain links TRBV19 to TRBJ2-5; D perhaps matches TRBD1 (5 bases). Germline CDR1 LNHDA, CDR2 SQIVND (reference sequence). There are 13 residues in the CDR3. The V and J ends lost 6 bases and 2 bases respectively, with 10 bases between them. Using reference TRBV19 and TRBJ2-5 for the parts outside the CDR3, the full variable domain is DGGITQSPKYLFRKEGQNVTLSCEQNLNHDAMYWYRQDPGQGLRLIYYSQIVNDFQKGDIAEGYSVSREKKESFPLTVTSAQKNPTAFYLCASSVQAQETQYFGPGTRLLVL.

The chain links TRBV3-1 (or the pseudogene TRBV3-2) to TRBJ1-1, with D perhaps TRBD1 (6 bases). The CDR3 has 13 amino acids. CDR1 is LGHDT and CDR2 is YNNKEL in the germline V gene (reference sequence). Trimming stripped 5 bases from V and 4 bases from J, with 11 bases between. DNA of the CDR3: TGTGCCAGCAGCTTACAGGGCGCCACTGAAGCTTTCTTT. Translating it yields CASSLQGATEAFF.

This clone was seen repeatedly, ten times or more. Other nucleotide sequences from this sample produce the same CDR3. CDR3 region: CASSPRRGLQETQYF. The DNA of the CDR3 is TGTGCCAGCAGCCCCCGACGGGGACTCCAAGAGACCCAGTACTTC. V is TRBV11-3 and J is TRBJ2-5; maybe TRBD2 (6 bases). The CDR3 is made up of 15 amino acids. CDR1 SGHNT and CDR2 YENEEA come from the germline V gene. Trimming took 5 bases from V and 1 from J, leaving 14 bases between them.